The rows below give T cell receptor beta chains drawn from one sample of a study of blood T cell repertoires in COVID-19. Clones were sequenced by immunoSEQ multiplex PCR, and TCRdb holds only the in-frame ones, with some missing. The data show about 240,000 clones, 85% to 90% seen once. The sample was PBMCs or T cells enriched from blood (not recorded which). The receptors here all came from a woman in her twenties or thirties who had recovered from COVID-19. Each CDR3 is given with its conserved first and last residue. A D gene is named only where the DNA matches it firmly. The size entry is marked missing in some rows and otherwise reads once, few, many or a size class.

CDR3nt: TGTGCCTGGAGCTTAAGGGGCTTGAGGGAGACCCAGTACTTC; CDR3aa: CAWSLRGLRETQYF; j_gene: TRBJ2-5; abundance: -; d_gene: -; v_gene: TRBV30
CDR3nt: TGTGCCAGCTACAATGTTCCGGGACTCTTAGCCACAGATACGCAGTATTTT; CDR3aa: CASYNVPGLLATDTQYF; j_gene: TRBJ2-3; abundance: once; d_gene: -; v_gene: TRBV18
CDR3nt: TGTGCCAGCAGCCTTACCGACAGGGGGCTGGGTACTGAAGCTTTCTTT; CDR3aa: CASSLTDRGLGTEAFF; j_gene: TRBJ1-1; abundance: -; d_gene: TRBD1; v_gene: TRBV11-2
CDR3nt: TGTGCCTGGAGTCGGCTAGCGGGGGACAATGAGCAGTTCTTC; CDR3aa: CAWSRLAGDNEQFF; j_gene: TRBJ2-1; abundance: -; d_gene: TRBD2; v_gene: TRBV30
CDR3nt: TGTGCCAGTAGTCCAGGACAGGCGATCTATGGCTACACCTTC; CDR3aa: CASSPGQAIYGYTF; j_gene: TRBJ1-2; abundance: -; d_gene: TRBD1; v_gene: TRBV19
CDR3nt: TGTGCCAGCAGTTTGCAGGGGGCGCGGAATCAGCCCCAGCATTTT; CDR3aa: CASSLQGARNQPQHF; j_gene: TRBJ1-5; abundance: once; d_gene: TRBD1; v_gene: TRBV28
CDR3nt: TGTGCCAGCAGTTACGCGTACGGGGTCGGGGAAGCTTTCTTT; CDR3aa: CASSYAYGVGEAFF; j_gene: TRBJ1-1; abundance: -; d_gene: -; v_gene: TRBV6-5
CDR3nt: TGTGCCAGCAGCGGAGGCGGGAGAAGTAGATACGAGCAGTACTTC; CDR3aa: CASSGGGRSRYEQYF; j_gene: TRBJ2-7; abundance: -; d_gene: TRBD2; v_gene: TRBV6-2/TRBV6-3
CDR3nt: TGTGCCAGCAGCCACTGGAGGGGACAGAGTCTCCCTTCTGGGGCCAACGTCCTGACTTTC; CDR3aa: CASSHWRGQSLPSGANVLTF; j_gene: TRBJ2-6; abundance: -; d_gene: -; v_gene: TRBV3-1/TRBV3-2
CDR3nt: TGCGCCAGCAGCTTCCCAGGACAGGGCTACGAGCAGTACTTC; CDR3aa: CASSFPGQGYEQYF; j_gene: TRBJ2-7; abundance: -; d_gene: TRBD1; v_gene: TRBV5-1
CDR3nt: TGTGCCACGGACAGCAGAAATTCACCCCTCCACTTT; CDR3aa: CATDSRNSPLHF; j_gene: TRBJ1-6; abundance: -; d_gene: -; v_gene: TRBV28
CDR3nt: TGTGCCAGCAGCAAAGCGCTAGCGGGAGGGTTCGCCTACAATGAGCAGTTCTTC; CDR3aa: CASSKALAGGFAYNEQFF; j_gene: TRBJ2-1; abundance: -; d_gene: -; v_gene: TRBV21-1
CDR3nt: TGTGCCAGCTCACCGGACAAGAACACTGAAGCTTTCTTT; CDR3aa: CASSPDKNTEAFF; j_gene: TRBJ1-1; abundance: -; d_gene: -; v_gene: TRBV18
CDR3nt: TGTGCCAGCAGCCTTGCCACAGGGGGCTATAAGGAAAAACTGTTTTTT; CDR3aa: CASSLATGGYKEKLFF; j_gene: TRBJ1-4; abundance: -; d_gene: TRBD1; v_gene: TRBV3-1/TRBV3-2
CDR3nt: TGTGCCAGTAGCTTAGGACAGGTCTACAATGAGCAGTTCTTC; CDR3aa: CASSLGQVYNEQFF; j_gene: TRBJ2-1; abundance: -; d_gene: TRBD1; v_gene: TRBV19
CDR3nt: TGCAGCTCCAAGACAGGGTCTAACACTGAAGCTTTCTTT; CDR3aa: CSSKTGSNTEAFF; j_gene: TRBJ1-1; abundance: -; d_gene: TRBD1; v_gene: TRBV29-1
CDR3nt: TGTGCCACCAGCAGAGGAAAGGGGGCAGGATCCTATAATTCACCCCTCCACTTT; CDR3aa: CATSRGKGAGSYNSPLHF; j_gene: TRBJ1-6; abundance: -; d_gene: TRBD1; v_gene: TRBV15
CDR3nt: TGTGCCAGCAGCTTGGGGAGGGCGAACACTGAAGCTTTCTTT; CDR3aa: CASSLGRANTEAFF; j_gene: TRBJ1-1; abundance: -; d_gene: -; v_gene: TRBV5-4
CDR3nt: TGTGCCAGCAGCTCTAGACAGGGGGCTAGGAATGAGCAGTTCTTC; CDR3aa: CASSSRQGARNEQFF; j_gene: TRBJ2-1; abundance: -; d_gene: TRBD1; v_gene: TRBV7-2
CDR3nt: TGTGCCAGCAGCTTAACCGTGGGCCATCAGCCCCAGCATTTT; CDR3aa: CASSLTVGHQPQHF; j_gene: TRBJ1-5; abundance: -; d_gene: -; v_gene: TRBV7-8
CDR3nt: TGTGCCAGCAGCCAGGCTAAGGGGGCCCTCACTGAAGCTTTCTTT; CDR3aa: CASSQAKGALTEAFF; j_gene: TRBJ1-1; abundance: -; d_gene: TRBD1; v_gene: TRBV13
CDR3nt: TGTGCCAGCAGTGCGCAGGGGTCCTATGAAAAACTGTTTTTT; CDR3aa: CASSAQGSYEKLFF; j_gene: TRBJ1-4; abundance: -; d_gene: -; v_gene: TRBV2
CDR3nt: TGTGCCAGCTCCCCCGACAGATACACTGAAGCTTTCTTT; CDR3aa: CASSPDRYTEAFF; j_gene: TRBJ1-1; abundance: -; d_gene: -; v_gene: TRBV18
CDR3nt: TGTGCCAGCTCACCAGAAAGACAATATGGCTACACCTTC; CDR3aa: CASSPERQYGYTF; j_gene: TRBJ1-2; abundance: -; d_gene: -; v_gene: TRBV18
CDR3nt: TGTGCCAGCAGCCTCGGGATTTACAATGAGCAGTTCTTC; CDR3aa: CASSLGIYNEQFF; j_gene: TRBJ2-1; abundance: -; d_gene: -; v_gene: TRBV7-3
CDR3nt: TGTGCCAGCAGTTTAGGGACTCCTGGGCGTGCTTTCTTT; CDR3aa: CASSLGTPGRAFF; j_gene: TRBJ1-1; abundance: -; d_gene: -; v_gene: TRBV28
CDR3nt: TGTGCCAGCAGTTCCGTATACTCTGGGGCCAACGTCCTGACTTTC; CDR3aa: CASSSVYSGANVLTF; j_gene: TRBJ2-6; abundance: -; d_gene: -; v_gene: TRBV6-6
CDR3nt: TGTGCTAGCAGCGCTAGCGTCGGGAGCACAGATACGCAGTATTTT; CDR3aa: CASSASVGSTDTQYF; j_gene: TRBJ2-3; abundance: -; d_gene: -; v_gene: TRBV7-7
CDR3nt: TGTGCCAGTATGGACAGAAGCTCCTACGAGCAGTACTTC; CDR3aa: CASMDRSSYEQYF; j_gene: TRBJ2-7; abundance: once; d_gene: -; v_gene: TRBV19
CDR3nt: TGTGCCAGCAGTCCCGCCGGACTAAGCGGGAGGGCCGGGGAGCAGTTCTTC; CDR3aa: CASSPAGLSGRAGEQFF; j_gene: TRBJ2-1; abundance: -; d_gene: TRBD2; v_gene: TRBV9
CDR3nt: TGCAGTGCTAGTCTCGTCCCAGAAGAGACCCAGTACTTC; CDR3aa: CSASLVPEETQYF; j_gene: TRBJ2-5; abundance: -; d_gene: -; v_gene: TRBV20-1
CDR3nt: TGTGCCAGCAGCTTTCCTAGTCCGGTGAATGAGCAGTTCTTC; CDR3aa: CASSFPSPVNEQFF; j_gene: TRBJ2-1; abundance: -; d_gene: -; v_gene: TRBV5-6
CDR3nt: TGCGCCAGCAGCTGGACAGGGGGCCAATTAGCCGAAAAACTGTTTTTT; CDR3aa: CASSWTGGQLAEKLFF; j_gene: TRBJ1-4; abundance: -; d_gene: TRBD1; v_gene: TRBV5-1
CDR3nt: TGTGCCAGCAGCACGTTAGAAGAGGTTGGAAACACCATATATTTT; CDR3aa: CASSTLEEVGNTIYF; j_gene: TRBJ1-3; abundance: -; d_gene: -; v_gene: TRBV7-9
CDR3nt: TGTGCCTTGGACATTACGTACAATGAGCAGTTCTTC; CDR3aa: CALDITYNEQFF; j_gene: TRBJ2-1; abundance: -; d_gene: -; v_gene: TRBV30
CDR3nt: TGTGCCAGCAGCTTGGGCTTCAACACCGGGGAGCTGTTTTTT; CDR3aa: CASSLGFNTGELFF; j_gene: TRBJ2-2; abundance: once; d_gene: -; v_gene: TRBV7-2
CDR3nt: TGTGCCAGCAGATCGGGACAGGGGGCCGGCGAGCAGTACTTC; CDR3aa: CASRSGQGAGEQYF; j_gene: TRBJ2-7; abundance: once; d_gene: TRBD1; v_gene: TRBV7-9
CDR3nt: TGTGCCAGCAGCTTAGGTTCAGGGTATAGCACAGATACGCAGTATTTT; CDR3aa: CASSLGSGYSTDTQYF; j_gene: TRBJ2-3; abundance: -; d_gene: -; v_gene: TRBV7-6
CDR3nt: TGTGCCAGTAAAAGGACAGGGGTATTGGTGACCACTGAAGCTTTCTTT; CDR3aa: CASKRTGVLVTTEAFF; j_gene: TRBJ1-1; abundance: -; d_gene: TRBD1; v_gene: TRBV19
CDR3nt: TGTGCCAGCTACCCGGAGCGGGAGTCAGATACGCAGTATTTT; CDR3aa: CASYPERESDTQYF; j_gene: TRBJ2-3; abundance: -; d_gene: TRBD2; v_gene: TRBV7-9
CDR3nt: TGTGCCAGCAGCTTAGAGACACTAGATGCCGGAAACACCATATATTTT; CDR3aa: CASSLETLDAGNTIYF; j_gene: TRBJ1-3; abundance: -; d_gene: -; v_gene: TRBV7-2
CDR3nt: TGTGCCAGTAGCCCCCCCCGGACAGGGTACTATGGCTACACCTTC; CDR3aa: CASSPPRTGYYGYTF; j_gene: TRBJ1-2; abundance: -; d_gene: TRBD1; v_gene: TRBV19
CDR3nt: TGTGCCAGCAGCTTGGCAGGGCTGCACTGGAACACTGAAGCTTTCTTT; CDR3aa: CASSLAGLHWNTEAFF; j_gene: TRBJ1-1; abundance: -; d_gene: -; v_gene: TRBV5-4
CDR3nt: TGTGCCATCAGTTTCGGGGACACTGAAGCTTTCTTT; CDR3aa: CAISFGDTEAFF; j_gene: TRBJ1-1; abundance: -; d_gene: -; v_gene: TRBV10-3
CDR3nt: TGTGCCAGTCGCTCCGGGACAGGGGGAGTCTTGAGACAGCCCCAGCATTTT; CDR3aa: CASRSGTGGVLRQPQHF; j_gene: TRBJ1-5; abundance: few; d_gene: TRBD1; v_gene: TRBV19
CDR3nt: TGTGCCTCGGGTCTTACTTCCTACAATGAGCAGTTCTTC; CDR3aa: CASGLTSYNEQFF; j_gene: TRBJ2-1; abundance: -; d_gene: -; v_gene: TRBV30
CDR3nt: TGTGCCAGCAATCTTGGTGGACTTGCTTATGGCTACACCTTC; CDR3aa: CASNLGGLAYGYTF; j_gene: TRBJ1-2; abundance: few; d_gene: -; v_gene: TRBV28
CDR3nt: TGCGCCAGCAGCCAAGCCAGACTAGTGGGCACTGAAGCTTTCTTT; CDR3aa: CASSQARLVGTEAFF; j_gene: TRBJ1-1; abundance: -; d_gene: -; v_gene: TRBV4-3
CDR3nt: TGTGCCAGCAGCCCGACAATCGGCTCCTACGAGCAGTACTTC; CDR3aa: CASSPTIGSYEQYF; j_gene: TRBJ2-7; abundance: -; d_gene: -; v_gene: TRBV4-2
CDR3nt: TGTGCCAGCTCACCGCCTCCTTCCGGGTACGGAGCTTTCTTT; CDR3aa: CASSPPPSGYGAFF; j_gene: TRBJ1-1; abundance: -; d_gene: -; v_gene: TRBV18
CDR3nt: TGTGCCAGCAGCGTAGACAGGGTTACTGAAGCTTTCTTT; CDR3aa: CASSVDRVTEAFF; j_gene: TRBJ1-1; abundance: -; d_gene: -; v_gene: TRBV9
CDR3nt: TGTGCCAGCAGCTTGGGGACAGCCAGGATCTACCCTGAAGCTTTCTTT; CDR3aa: CASSLGTARIYPEAFF; j_gene: TRBJ1-1; abundance: -; d_gene: -; v_gene: TRBV5-4
CDR3nt: TGCGCCAGCAGCCAAGTGGCATTTGGTGGCCGGGAGAACACTGAAGCTTTCTTT; CDR3aa: CASSQVAFGGRENTEAFF; j_gene: TRBJ1-1; abundance: -; d_gene: -; v_gene: TRBV4-3
CDR3nt: TGTGCCAGCAGCTTAGCGACAGGGGATGGCTACACCTTC; CDR3aa: CASSLATGDGYTF; j_gene: TRBJ1-2; abundance: -; d_gene: TRBD1; v_gene: TRBV11-3
CDR3nt: TGTGCCAGCAGCCCCCCAGGGCGTATCACCGGGGAGCTGTTTTTT; CDR3aa: CASSPPGRITGELFF; j_gene: TRBJ2-2; abundance: few; d_gene: -; v_gene: TRBV6-5
CDR3nt: TGTGCCAGCAGCTTGGCCCCCGCCGGAGCTTTCTTT; CDR3aa: CASSLAPAGAFF; j_gene: TRBJ1-1; abundance: -; d_gene: -; v_gene: TRBV5-6
CDR3nt: TGTGCCAGCGGGCACAATGAGCAGTTCTTC; CDR3aa: CASGHNEQFF; j_gene: TRBJ2-1; abundance: -; d_gene: -; v_gene: TRBV28
CDR3nt: TGTGCCTGGAGACCTCTTGTTTCAGGGGGCTTTATCGGGGAGCTGTTTTTT; CDR3aa: CAWRPLVSGGFIGELFF; j_gene: TRBJ2-2; abundance: -; d_gene: TRBD1; v_gene: TRBV30
CDR3nt: TGTGCCTGGAGCCCCAGGGCAGGTATAAATGAAAAACTGTTTTTT; CDR3aa: CAWSPRAGINEKLFF; j_gene: TRBJ1-4; abundance: -; d_gene: -; v_gene: TRBV30